Given below is one T cell receptor (beta chain) in context. In the study's own analysis: Reference gene primer amplification in the assay estimated nucleated cell counts. Assay used: immunoSEQ multiplex PCR; TCRdb lists only in-frame clones, some missing. D and trimming come from the DNA, and the V and J calls and clone size come from that table. This table has approximately 320,000 clones, under 95% appearing once. The study drew participants aged about 18 to 95 years from under 30 US areas. Participants' reported clinical history set cohort assignment. Recovery among Cohort 3 donors was established by two negative PCRs, clearance, or symptom resolution. This record belongs to a study of blood T cell repertoires in COVID-19. Sample: PBMCs or T cells enriched from blood (not recorded which). The sequence was obtained from a man aged 55 to 70 who had recovered from COVID-19.

The CDR3 reads CAISVGRGGSPLHF. CDR3 nucleotides: TGTGCCATCAGTGTGGGCAGGGGCGGTTCACCCCTCCACTTT. J is TRBJ1-6 and V is TRBV10-3; possible D gene TRBD1, 6 bases. The CDR3 sequence is 14 residues long. Germline CDR1 ENHRY, CDR2 SYGVKD. V shed 4 bases and J shed 9 bases, with 13 bases lying between them.